What follows are 14 T cell receptor beta chains derived from one specimen sequenced in a study of cytomegalovirus exposure and HLA in healthy donors. Primers for the PCR totalled 60 Vbeta and 13 Jbeta. TCRdb's copy holds only in-frame clones and misses some; the assay was immunoSEQ multiplex PCR. Here the sample spans around 190,000 clones, about 81% being singletons. Material for sequencing was PBMCs. These receptors were taken from a man aged 25 to 45 in good health and CMV-seropositive.

The V call is TRBV7-2, the J call TRBJ2-1; TRBD2 aligns across 11 bases. Germline-derived CDR1 and CDR2 are SGHTA and FQGNSA. The V gene end was trimmed by 5 bases and the J gene end by 5 bases; junction bases not matched to a gene: 2. The CDR3 spans 14 residues. Here the CDR3 reads CASSVGLADNEQFF. The CDR3 region has the DNA TGTGCCAGCAGCGTGGGACTAGCGGACAATGAGCAGTTCTTC.

The chain links TRBV28 to TRBJ1-1; the D gene is possibly TRBD1 (6 bases). Germline CDR1 and CDR2: MDHEN and SYDVKM. CDR3 length: 15 amino acids. Trimming shortened V by 4 bases and J by 1 base, and 13 bases separated the two germline ends. The CDR3 protein is CASSSPGAGNTEAFF. CDR3 DNA: TGTGCCAGCAGTTCCCCAGGGGCCGGGAACACTGAAGCTTTCTTT.

This sequence joins TRBV1 and TRBJ2-5; the table's D call, TRBD2, has no DNA check behind it. TRBV1 is shown as a pseudogene. The CDR3 has 15 residues. CDR3 sequence: CTSSRWAGGQETQYF. CDR3 in DNA: TGCACCAGCAGTCGTTGGGCGGGGGGGCAAGAGACCCAGTACTTC.

The chain links TRBV4-3 to TRBJ2-2; a possible D gene is TRBD2 (6 bases). Deletions cut 2 bases from V and 7 bases from J, with 20 bases between. Germline V gene lookup returns CDR1 LGHNA and CDR2 YSLEER. The CDR3 spans 17 residues. The CDR3 coding sequence is TGCGCCAGCAGCCAAACCAGACGGAGGGGACGGAGCGGGGAGCTGTTTTTT. Amino acids: CASSQTRRRGRSGELFF.

This chain connects TRBV4-1 to TRBJ1-1; no clear D gene. Germline CDR1 reads MGHRA; CDR2 reads YSYEKL. V was trimmed by 3 bases and J by 1 base, leaving 12 bases between them. There are 15 residues in the CDR3. The CDR3 bases are TGCGCCAGCAGCCATCCCGGACTGGCGAACACTGAAGCTTTCTTT. Translated, it gives CASSHPGLANTEAFF.

The V gene is TRBV2, the J gene TRBJ1-1; 9 positions match TRBD1. Germline CDR1 is SNHLY and CDR2 is FYNNEI. The trim removed 5 bases at V and 6 bases at J, leaving 4 bases unmatched. CDR3 length equals 13 residues. CDR3 loop: CASSSGQGSEAFF. The CDR3 nucleotides are TGTGCCAGCAGTTCTGGACAGGGGTCTGAAGCTTTCTTT.

The J gene is TRBJ1-2, the V gene TRBV5-5, with 9 bases identical to TRBD1. V trimming: 4 bases; J trimming: 2 bases; junction bases outside the gene matches: 3. Germline V gene data show CDR1 as SGHKS and CDR2 as YYEKEE (reference sequence). The CDR3 loop spans 14 amino acids. Here the CDR3 reads CASSPGQGNYGYTF. The DNA for the CDR3 is TGTGCCAGCAGCCCTGGACAGGGGAACTATGGCTACACCTTC.

This clone has more than one count but fewer than ten. This chain links TRBV28 with TRBJ1-1; no reliable D call. V lost 4 bases to trimming and J lost 2 bases, with 5 bases between them. CDR1 and CDR2 from the germline V gene are MDHEN and SYDVKM. This CDR3 has 12 amino acids. The CDR3 loop is CASSSSNTEAFF. In nucleotides, the CDR3 is TGTGCCAGCAGTTCCAGTAACACTGAAGCTTTCTTT.

The gene calls are TRBV6-6 and TRBJ1-3; D call uncertain. The CDR3 sequence is 13 residues long. The V and J ends lost 5 bases and 0 bases respectively, with 5 bases between them. The germline V gene encodes CDR1 MNHNY and CDR2 SVGAGI (reference sequence). The CDR3 here is CASSTSSGNTIYF. CDR3 DNA sequence: TGTGCCAGCAGTACAAGCTCTGGAAACACCATATATTTT.

The genes are TRBV4-1 and TRBJ2-1, with unresolved D. CDR3 size: 16 residues. The V gene lost 0 bases and the J gene lost 8 bases, with 17 bases spanning the gap. Germline V lookup: CDR1 MGHRA, CDR2 YSYEKL. CDR3 sequence (DNA): TGCGCCAGCAGCCAAGACGGCTCCGCGAGCGTCTATGAGCAGTTCTTC. This translates into CASSQDGSASVYEQFF.

This clone was picked up a small number of times. The rearrangement joins TRBV18 to TRBJ1-1; a weak D match, TRBD1 (5 bases). The germline V gene has CDR1 KGHSH and CDR2 LQKENI. V was clipped by 11 bases and J by 5 bases, with 18 bases between them. There are 13 residues in the CDR3. CDR3 region: CAGGRGGSTEAFF. As DNA, the CDR3 is TGTGCCGGCGGCCGTGGGGGGAGTACTGAAGCTTTCTTT.

The chain carries TRBV4-3 and TRBJ1-2; D uncertain. Trimming took 0 bases from V and 6 from J, leaving 8 bases between them. The CDR3 is 13 residues long. Germline V gene lookup returns CDR1 LGHNA and CDR2 YSLEER. CDR3 in amino acids: CASSQDLEDGYTF. DNA of the CDR3: TGCGCCAGCAGCCAAGATCTAGAGGATGGCTACACCTTC.

Only a few counts were recorded for this clone. The chain links TRBV4-3 to TRBJ2-7; D remains ambiguous. Trimming shortened V by 1 base and J by 2 bases, and 12 bases separated the two germline ends. Germline-derived CDR1 and CDR2 are LGHNA and YSLEER. This CDR3 comprises 15 residues. The CDR3 coding sequence is TGCGCCAGCAGCCAAGTAAGAGGATCGGCCTACGAGCAGTACTTC. Protein: CASSQVRGSAYEQYF.

The genes are TRBV28 and TRBJ1-4; D is undetermined. This CDR3 has 11 residues. Germline V gives CDR1 MDHEN, CDR2 SYDVKM. Trimming shortened V by 4 bases and J by 10 bases, and 7 bases separated the two germline ends. The CDR3 DNA sequence: TGTGCCAGCAGTTACCGGGGAAAACTGTTTTTT. This codes for CASSYRGKLFF.